The sequence of this T cell receptor (beta chain) was determined in a study of CD8+ T cells in alopecia areata. About this clone itself: Its antigen remains unidentified. One end of the junction fails to match germline, which may point to a read error.

Findings and caveats of the study: Across lesional scalp, and particularly alopecia totalis/universalis, clonality surpassed that of normal scalp.

Investigators isolated RNA and reverse transcribed it into cDNA to act as the sequencing template. The table came from immunoSEQ multiplex PCR; TCRdb's copy has only in-frame clones and leaves some out. The data contain approximately 150,000 clones, more than 45% of them singletons. Collection of lesional scalp punch biopsies and peripheral blood was performed in alopecia areata patients. PBMCs yielded sorted CD4+ and CD8+ T cells. The germline gives CDR1 MDHEN, CDR2 SYDVKM. The CDR3 length is 16 residues. The chain employs TRBV28 and TRBJ2-6, with a tentative D call TRBD1 (5 bases). The specimen was CD4+ T cells sorted from blood. This clonotype originated in a human donor with alopecia areata. CDR3 sequence: CASSFPGGSGANVPTF. The CDR3 DNA reads as TGTGCCAGCAGTTTTCCTGGCGGATCTGGGGCCAACGTCCCGACTTTC.